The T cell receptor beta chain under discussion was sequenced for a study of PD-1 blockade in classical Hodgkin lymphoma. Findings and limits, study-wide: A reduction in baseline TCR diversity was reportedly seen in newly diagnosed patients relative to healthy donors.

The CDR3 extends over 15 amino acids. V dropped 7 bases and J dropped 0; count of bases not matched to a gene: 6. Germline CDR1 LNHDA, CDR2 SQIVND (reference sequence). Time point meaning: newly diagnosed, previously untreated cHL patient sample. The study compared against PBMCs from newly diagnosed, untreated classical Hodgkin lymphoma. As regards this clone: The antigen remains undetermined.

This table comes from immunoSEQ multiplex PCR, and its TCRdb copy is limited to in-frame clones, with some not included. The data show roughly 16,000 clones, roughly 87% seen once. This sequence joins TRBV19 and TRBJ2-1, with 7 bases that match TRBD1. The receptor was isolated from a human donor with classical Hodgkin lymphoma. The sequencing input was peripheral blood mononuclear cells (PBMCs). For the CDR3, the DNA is TGTGCCAGTAACGCGGACAGGACCTCCTACAATGAGCAGTTCTTC. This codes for CASNADRTSYNEQFF.